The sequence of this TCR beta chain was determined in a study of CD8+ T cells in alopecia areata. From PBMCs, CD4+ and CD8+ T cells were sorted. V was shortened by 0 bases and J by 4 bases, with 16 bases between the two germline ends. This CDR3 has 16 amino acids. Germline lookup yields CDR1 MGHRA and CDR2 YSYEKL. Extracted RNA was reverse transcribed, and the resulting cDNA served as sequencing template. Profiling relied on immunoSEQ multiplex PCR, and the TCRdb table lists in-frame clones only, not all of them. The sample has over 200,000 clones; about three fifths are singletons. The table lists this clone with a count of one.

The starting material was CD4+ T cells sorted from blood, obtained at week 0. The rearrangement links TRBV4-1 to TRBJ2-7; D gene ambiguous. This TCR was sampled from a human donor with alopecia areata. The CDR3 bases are TGCGCCAGCAGCCAAGACCGTCTTCGCATCGGGTACGAGCAGTACTTC. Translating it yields CASSQDRLRIGYEQYF.